This T cell receptor (beta chain) is drawn from a study of beta chain features in type 1 diabetes. Across the study: The study found patients and healthy donors alike in age, gender and cell yields. General study points: TCRB CDR3s were moderately but significantly shorter in Type 1 diabetes patients in all four CD4+ subsets.

As for this clone: The antigen remains undetermined.

The V gene lost 0 bases and the J gene lost 5 bases, with 13 bases spanning the gap. Germline V CDR1 and CDR2: GTSNPN, SVGIG (reference sequence). The CDR3 spans 14 residues. Donors underwent one heparinised blood draw, 95 to 150 mL on average. Investigators reverse transcribed all isolated RNA, so they sequenced expressed TCRB transcripts. Mean read depth for naive, central memory and regulatory T cell samples was about 3.6 million reads. The repertoire was sequenced with immunoSEQ multiplex PCR; TCRdb's copy has only in-frame clones and lacks some. The profile shows roughly 150,000 clones, 7.5% to 9.5% of them singletons.

The rearrangement uses TRBV30 and TRBJ2-5, with no clear D. The sequenced sample was central memory CD4+ T cells from blood. This clonotype was obtained from a woman aged 18-35 years with type 1 diabetes. This chain's CDR3 is CAWSVGDFWETQYF. The CDR3 DNA reads as TGTGCCTGGAGTGTAGGTGACTTTTGGGAGACCCAGTACTTC.